This T cell receptor (beta chain) was profiled in a study of early T cells in non-severe SARS-CoV-2 infection. Study-wide context: Bulk RNA taken from unsorted whole blood was sequenced, leaving chains unpaired.

This clonotype was seen ten or more times. Its specificity is not known. The library protocol tagged individual cDNA molecules with unique molecular identifiers. Using its own MiXCR run on the 5' RACE reads, TCRdb lists one record per CDR3 protein. The sample comprises approximately 45,000 distinct CDR3 sequences, approximately 11% of which are singletons, and around a tenth rests with the top ten. General observations from the study: VDJdb matching, biased toward anti-spike CD8 responses, missed private and CD4 specificities.

This CDR3 region has 15 residues. V was cut by 4 bases and J by 0 bases, with 13 bases left in between. Germline CDR1 DFQATT, CDR2 SNEGSKA (reference sequence). Sequencing was done on a sample of whole blood. The source is an adult who was a healthcare worker with PCR-confirmed SARS-CoV-2 infection or an uninfected control (not recorded which). The genes are TRBV20-1 and TRBJ1-3; possibly TRBD1 for D (6 bases). This chain's CDR3 is CSATQGGGSGNTIYF. CDR3 coding DNA: TGCAGTGCTACTCAAGGGGGGGGCTCTGGAAACACCATATATTTT.